These 24 T cell receptor beta chains share one sample of origin, sequenced in a study of graft-versus-host responses after intestinal transplantation. The method was immunoSEQ multiplex PCR; TCRdb's version includes in-frame clones alone and lacks a portion of them. Counted here are roughly 89,000 clones, 80% to 95% occurring once; the ten biggest clones make up 0.15% to 0.2%. Their antigens remain unidentified. The material was unstimulated CD4+ T cells sorted from spleen or lymph node cells, obtained before intestinal transplant. These receptors were obtained from a human donor who received an intestinal transplant.

The chain employs TRBV7-2 and TRBJ1-5; no firm D call. Trimming cost V 5 bases and J 5 bases, with 13 bases left between them. This CDR3 has 14 residues. Per the germline V gene, CDR1 is SGHTA and CDR2 is FQGNSA. CDR3: CASSRRREDQPQHF. CDR3 in DNA: TGTGCCAGCAGCCGGCGACGGGAGGATCAGCCCCAGCATTTT.

This clone was observed a few times. The chain combines TRBV19 with TRBJ2-7; possibly TRBD2 for D (5 bases). CDR1 is LNHDA and CDR2 is SQIVND in the germline V gene (reference sequence). V lost 6 bases and J lost 2, with 17 bases in between. The length of the CDR3 is 15 residues. DNA of the CDR3: TGTGCCAGTAGAGGAAGGGCGGGTCCAACCTACGAGCAGTACTTC. The encoded protein is CASRGRAGPTYEQYF. The full variable domain, with the rest looked up from reference TRBV19 and TRBJ2-7, is DGGITQSPKYLFRKEGQNVTLSCEQNLNHDAMYWYRQDPGQGLRLIYYSQIVNDFQKGDIAEGYSVSREKKESFPLTVTSAQKNPTAFYLCASRGRAGPTYEQYFGPGTRLTVT.

The genes are TRBV6-5 and TRBJ1-4; 7 bases are shared with TRBD1. CDR3 size: 14 residues. In germline, CDR1 is MNHEY, CDR2 SVGAGI. Trimming cost V 6 bases and J 8 bases; bases outside gene matches: 9. The CDR3 sequence: CASSQDRVREKLFF. CDR3 DNA sequence: TGTGCCAGCAGCCAAGACAGGGTTAGGGAAAAACTGTTTTTT.

The chain recombines TRBV2 with TRBJ2-1; 12 bases align to TRBD2. The V gene end was trimmed by 3 bases and the J gene end by 10 bases; junction bases not matched to a gene: 7. This CDR3 is built from 15 residues. Looked up from germline, CDR1 is SNHLY and CDR2 is FYNNEI. DNA of the CDR3: TGTGCCAGCAGTGAGTCGCGCCTAGCGGGAGGGGAGCAGTTCTTC. The encoded protein is CASSESRLAGGEQFF.

The chain joins TRBV11-2 to TRBJ1-2, with 7 bases aligning to TRBD1. This CDR3 region has 15 residues. V shed 1 base, J shed 5 bases, and the junction held 7 bases outside the gene matches. Germline V gives CDR1 SGHAT, CDR2 FQNNGV. The CDR3 reads CASSLAWGQLYGYTF. The CDR3, as DNA: TGTGCCAGCAGCTTAGCCTGGGGACAGCTTTATGGCTACACCTTC.

The chain couples TRBV9 to TRBJ2-1; D unclear. CDR1 is SGDLS and CDR2 is YYNGEE in the germline V gene. CDR3 length equals 15 residues. V was shortened by 0 bases and J by 4 bases, with 11 bases between the two germline ends. CDR3 sequence: CASSVVGGEYNEQFF. DNA for the CDR3: TGTGCCAGCAGCGTAGTAGGCGGAGAGTACAATGAGCAGTTCTTC.

This sequence joins TRBV10-2 and TRBJ2-1; 7 positions agree with TRBD2. The V gene end was trimmed by 6 bases and the J gene end by 6 bases; junction bases not matched to a gene: 5. The CDR3 contains 13 residues. In germline, CDR1 is WSHSY, CDR2 SAAADI. The CDR3, as DNA: TGCGCCAGCAGCCGGACTAGTCGCAATGAGCAGTTCTTC. Protein sequence: CASSRTSRNEQFF.

The rearrangement joins TRBV2 to TRBJ1-2; D remains ambiguous. The CDR3 has 14 residues. Trimming cost V 8 bases and J 0 bases, with 13 bases left between them. Germline CDR1 is SNHLY and CDR2 is FYNNEI. CDR3 nucleotide sequence: TGTGCCAGCGTGCAGTCACAAGCTAACTATGGCTACACCTTC. Amino acids: CASVQSQANYGYTF.

The chain uses TRBV6-5 and TRBJ1-1, with D possibly matching TRBD1 (5 bases). V dropped 4 bases and J dropped 6 bases, with 15 bases sitting between them. Germline lookup yields CDR1 MNHEY and CDR2 SVGAGI. This CDR3 has 14 residues. The DNA of the CDR3 is TGTGCCAGCAGTTCTATCCAGGGAAGCGCTGAAGCTTTCTTT. As protein: CASSSIQGSAEAFF.

V is TRBV10-2 and J is TRBJ2-3, with TRBD1 matching over 8 bases. Per germline, CDR1 WSHSY and CDR2 SAAADI. The CDR3 sequence is 15 residues long. V shed 6 bases, J shed 3 bases, and the junction held 8 bases outside the gene matches. The CDR3 loop reads CASRDLRDRTDTQYF. The CDR3 bases are TGCGCCAGCAGAGACCTCCGGGACAGGACAGATACGCAGTATTTT.

Of note for this clone: Its ends do not fully match the called genes, so a read error is possible. V usage is TRBV4-1 and J usage is TRBJ2-7, with 8 bases lining up with TRBD2. CDR3 size: 15 residues. Germline CDR1 is MGHRA and CDR2 is YSYEKL. This chain's CDR3 is CASNQVSGNNYEQYF. The CDR3 nucleotides are TGCGCCAGCAACCAAGTTAGCGGGAACAACTACGAGCAGTACTTC.

This clone showed up just a few times. The chain uses TRBV6-6 and TRBJ1-1, with 7 bases matching TRBD1. The CDR3 has 14 residues. Germline V gene data show CDR1 as MNHNY and CDR2 as SVGAGI (reference sequence). V lost 2 bases to trimming and J lost 2 bases; unmatched junction nucleotides: 2. The CDR3 region has the DNA TGTGCCAGCAGTTACAGACAGGGCAACACTGAAGCTTTCTTT. Amino acids: CASSYRQGNTEAFF.

V gene TRBV5-1 combines with J gene TRBJ2-3, with D uncertain. Germline CDR1 reads SGHRS; CDR2 reads YFSETQ. This CDR3 region has 15 residues. The V gene lost 1 base and the J gene lost 0 bases, with 9 bases spanning the gap. CDR3 loop: CASSLQDTSTDTQYF. CDR3 coding DNA: TGCGCCAGCAGCTTGCAGGATACTAGCACAGATACGCAGTATTTT.

The gene calls are TRBV4-1 and TRBJ1-6, with 9 positions matching TRBD1. The germline V gene has CDR1 MGHRA and CDR2 YSYEKL. This CDR3 has 20 residues. The junction had 11 bases not matched to a gene; V was cut back by 0 bases and J by 2 bases. This CDR3 reads CASSQDRVDRGLPYNSPLHF. CDR3 in DNA: TGCGCCAGCAGCCAAGATCGAGTGGACAGGGGCTTGCCCTATAATTCACCCCTCCACTTT.

This chain uses TRBV6-5 with TRBJ2-2, with no clear D. The V and J ends lost 0 bases and 6 bases respectively, with 11 bases between them. CDR1 and CDR2 from the germline V gene are MNHEY and SVGAGI. This CDR3 has 15 residues. This chain's CDR3 is CASSYSIVVPGELFF. DNA of the CDR3: TGTGCCAGCAGTTACTCGATAGTAGTTCCCGGGGAGCTGTTTTTT.

The J gene is TRBJ2-2, the V gene TRBV28; D is uncertain. The V and J ends lost 6 bases and 1 base respectively, with 9 bases between them. The V gene's germline CDR1 is MDHEN and CDR2 SYDVKM. The CDR3 spans 14 residues. CDR3 loop: CASRRMMNTGELFF. In DNA, the CDR3 is TGTGCCAGCAGGAGGATGATGAACACCGGGGAGCTGTTTTTT.

The chain couples TRBV29-1 to TRBJ2-1, with 7 bases matching TRBD2. The germline V gene encodes CDR1 SQVTM and CDR2 ANQGSEA. There are 14 residues in the CDR3. V shed 5 bases and J 8 bases; nucleotides not matched to a gene: 12. Written as DNA, the CDR3 is TGCAGCGTTATTACTGCCCTCCGGGGGGATGAGCAGTTCTTC. It encodes CSVITALRGDEQFF.

This CDR3 is CATSREAPGGQHEQYF. The CDR3 nucleotides are TGTGCCACCAGCAGAGAGGCGCCAGGGGGCCAACACGAGCAGTACTTC. This rearrangement joins TRBV15 to TRBJ2-7, with 8 bases matching TRBD1. Trimming took 0 bases from V and 5 from J; bases not matched to a gene: 9. The CDR3 sequence is 16 residues long. Germline V lookup: CDR1 LNHNV, CDR2 YYDKDF (reference sequence). The full variable domain, with the rest looked up from reference TRBV15 and TRBJ2-7, is DAMVIQNPRYQVTQFGKPVTLSCSQTLNHNVMYWYQQKSSQAPKLLFHYYDKDFNNEADTPDNFQSRRPNTSFCFLDIRSPGLGDTAMYLCATSREAPGGQHEQYFGPGTRLTVT.

The chain joins TRBV4-3 to TRBJ1-6; D gene unclear. Germline CDR1 is LGHNA and CDR2 is YSLEER. V dropped 2 bases and J dropped 6 bases, with 8 bases sitting between them. CDR3 length: 14 amino acids. Here the CDR3 DNA reads TGCGCCAGCAGCCAATGGACTTCTAATTCACCCCTCCACTTT. Translation gives CASSQWTSNSPLHF.

The gene calls are TRBV11-2 and TRBJ2-6; 9 bases match TRBD1. The CDR3 spans 13 residues. Germline loops: CDR1 SGHAT, CDR2 FQNNGV. Germline trimming cut 8 bases from V and 8 bases from J; bases unmatched to any gene: 4. Written as DNA, the CDR3 is TGTGCCAGCGCTGGGACAGGGTCCAACGTCCTGACTTTC. This sequence encodes CASAGTGSNVLTF.

The J gene is TRBJ2-3, the V gene TRBV5-6; TRBD1 matches at 7 bases. Germline values: CDR1 SGHDT, CDR2 YYEEEE. The ends lost 3 bases at V and 3 bases at J; junction bases unmatched: 7. This CDR3 contains 15 residues. The CDR3 DNA follows: TGTGCCAGCAGCTCCCGGACAGGTAGGACAGATACGCAGTATTTT. Translation gives CASSSRTGRTDTQYF.

CDR3 sequence (DNA): TGTGCCAGCAGTCCCTTAGGACAGGGGGCCACTGAAGCTTTCTTT. Its protein is CASSPLGQGATEAFF. The chain is built from TRBV28 and TRBJ1-1, with 11 nucleotides matching TRBD1. J was trimmed by 4 bases and V by 5 bases; bases with no gene match: 6. Germline CDR1 MDHEN, CDR2 SYDVKM. This CDR3 is built from 15 residues.

The rearrangement uses TRBV9 and TRBJ1-3; D perhaps matches TRBD1 (6 bases). V dropped 3 bases and J dropped 0 bases, with 16 bases sitting between them. This CDR3 is 17 amino acids long. Germline V gives CDR1 SGDLS, CDR2 YYNGEE. CDR3 in DNA: TGTGCCAGCAGCGGTCCCGGGACAAGGCACTCTGGAAACACCATATATTTT. It is translated as CASSGPGTRHSGNTIYF.

The chain uses TRBV28 and TRBJ2-6, with a possible D match to TRBD2 (6 bases). Trimming left V 5 bases short and J 1 base short, with 9 bases between. The V gene's germline CDR1 is MDHEN and CDR2 SYDVKM. CDR3 length: 15 amino acids. CDR3 bases: TGTGCCAGCAGTACTCGGGGGTCTGGGGCCAACGTCCTGACTTTC. Protein: CASSTRGSGANVLTF. The full variable domain, rest sourced from reference TRBV28 and TRBJ2-6, is DVKVTQSSRYLVKRTGEKVFLECVQDMDHENMFWYRQDPGLGLRLIYFSYDVKMKEKGDIPEGYSVSREKKERFSLILESASTNQTSMYLCASSTRGSGANVLTFGAGSRLTVL.